This is a list of T cell receptor beta chains from one sample in a study of blood T cell repertoires in COVID-19. Assay: immunoSEQ multiplex PCR; the TCRdb copy retains only in-frame clones and omits some. The sample shows 150,000 or so clones, 80% to 95% of them seen only once. The sequencing input was peripheral blood. These receptors originate from a woman aged 45-59 years with acute or convalescent COVID-19. CDR3s include the opening cysteine and the closing phenylalanine or tryptophan. Each record gives: D gene, clone size, J gene, V gene, CDR3 protein, CDR3 DNA. The D gene is left open where the match is weak. Size is stated for part of the rows, as once, few or many counts, or as a class when the clone is expanded.

>-|-|TRBJ2-2|TRBV27
CASSLQLNTGELFF
TGTGCCAGCAGTCTCCAGTTGAACACCGGGGAGCTGTTTTTT
>-|-|TRBJ2-1|TRBV24-1
CAPSDFEGGPTGGEQFF
TGTGCCCCCAGTGATTTCGAGGGGGGGCCCACTGGGGGAGAGCAGTTCTTC
>TRBD1|-|TRBJ2-7|TRBV27
CASSLTTGDEQYF
TGTGCCAGCAGTTTAACGACAGGGGACGAGCAGTACTTC
>TRBD2|-|TRBJ2-1|TRBV7-2
CASSLRAGGIYNEQFF
TGTGCCAGCAGCTTAAGGGCGGGAGGGATCTACAATGAGCAGTTCTTC
>-|-|TRBJ1-5|TRBV7-2
CASSLTGANQPQHF
TGTGCCAGCAGCTTAACGGGAGCAAATCAGCCCCAGCATTTT
>-|-|TRBJ1-1|TRBV14
CASSPLHAGLNTEAFF
TGTGCCAGCAGCCCATTACACGCGGGGTTGAACACTGAAGCTTTCTTT
>TRBD1|-|TRBJ2-7|TRBV5-1
CASSSTGASYEQYF
TGCGCCAGCAGCTCGACAGGGGCCTCCTACGAGCAGTACTTC
>TRBD1|-|TRBJ2-1|TRBV19
CASSTPGQGDEQFF
TGTGCCAGTAGTACCCCCGGACAGGGGGATGAGCAGTTCTTC
>TRBD1|-|TRBJ2-3|TRBV9
CASSVGDRNTDTQYF
TGTGCCAGCAGCGTAGGGGACAGGAACACAGATACGCAGTATTTT
>-|-|TRBJ1-1|TRBV4-1
CASSQLPVNTEAFF
TGCGCCAGCAGCCAATTGCCGGTGAACACTGAAGCTTTCTTT
>TRBD2|-|TRBJ2-7|TRBV2
CASTKGLAGAEQYF
TGTGCCAGCACCAAAGGACTAGCGGGAGCCGAGCAGTACTTC
>-|-|TRBJ2-5|TRBV7-8
CASRLRVAETQYF
TGTGCCAGCCGACTCAGGGTCGCGGAGACCCAGTACTTC
>-|-|TRBJ1-1|TRBV29-1
CSVEDLRVAFF
TGCAGCGTTGAAGATCTGAGGGTAGCTTTCTTT
>TRBD2|-|TRBJ2-5|TRBV5-1
CASSLAPLLAGVSQETQYF
TGCGCCAGCAGCTTGGCCCCCCTCCTAGCGGGGGTTAGCCAAGAGACCCAGTACTTC
>TRBD1|once|TRBJ1-4|TRBV5-6
CASSSPGQRDEKLFF
TGTGCCAGCAGCAGCCCGGGACAGCGGGATGAAAAACTGTTTTTT
>-|-|TRBJ1-4|TRBV3-1/TRBV3-2
CASSQPVGNEKLFF
TGTGCCAGCAGCCAGCCCGTGGGCAATGAAAAACTGTTTTTT
>TRBD1|-|TRBJ1-1|TRBV6-5
CASSPRTGVKLGAFF
TGTGCCAGCAGCCCCCGGACAGGGGTTAAGTTAGGAGCTTTCTTT
>-|-|TRBJ2-3|TRBV7-6
CASSLLGSTDTQYF
TGTGCCAGCAGCTTACTCGGGAGCACAGATACGCAGTATTTT
>TRBD2|-|TRBJ2-1|TRBV7-3
CASSSAGGEQFF
TGTGCCAGCAGCTCAGCGGGGGGTGAGCAGTTCTTC
>TRBD2|-|TRBJ2-1|TRBV9
CASSLGRAYNEQFF
TGTGCCAGCAGCCTTGGGAGGGCTTACAATGAGCAGTTCTTC
>TRBD2|-|TRBJ2-1|TRBV5-4
CASSTGLAGDEQFF
TGTGCCAGCAGCACCGGTTTAGCGGGAGATGAGCAGTTCTTC
>-|-|TRBJ1-1|TRBV2
CASSGAQTSTEAFF
TGTGCCAGCAGTGGGGCACAGACGAGCACTGAAGCTTTCTTT
>-|-|TRBJ1-2|TRBV6-2/TRBV6-3
CASSYGGKRNYGYTF
TGTGCCAGCAGTTACGGCGGGAAAAGGAACTATGGCTACACCTTC
>TRBD1|-|TRBJ2-7|TRBV10-3
CAISGTVYEQYF
TGTGCCATCAGCGGGACAGTCTACGAGCAGTACTTC
>-|-|TRBJ1-1|TRBV19
CASSYGFEAFF
TGTGCCAGTAGTTACGGGTTTGAAGCTTTCTTT
>TRBD2|-|TRBJ2-7|TRBV4-3
CASSQDPGGYEQYF
TGCGCCAGCAGCCAAGATCCCGGGGGGTACGAGCAGTACTTC
>TRBD1|-|TRBJ2-6|TRBV14
CASSRTGAGANVLTF
TGTGCCAGCAGCCGGACAGGGGCTGGGGCCAACGTCCTGACTTTC
>TRBD1|once|TRBJ2-2|TRBV2
CASRRPTGGYTGELFF
TGTGCCAGCAGGCGGCCGACAGGGGGTTACACCGGGGAGCTGTTTTTT
>-|-|TRBJ1-6|TRBV6-5
CASRGGNSPLHF
TGTGCCAGCAGGGGAGGTAATTCACCCCTCCACTTT
>-|-|TRBJ1-1|TRBV4-1
CASSQVTGWTEAFF
TGCGCCAGCAGCCAAGTTACAGGGTGGACTGAAGCTTTCTTT
>-|-|TRBJ2-7|TRBV7-9
CASSSPVGGQSSYEQYF
TGTGCCAGCAGCTCTCCGGTGGGGGGGCAGAGCTCCTACGAGCAGTACTTC
>TRBD1|-|TRBJ1-1|TRBV7-9
CASSSSDRARTEAFF
TGTGCCAGCAGCTCCTCCGACAGGGCAAGGACTGAAGCTTTCTTT
>-|-|TRBJ2-1|TRBV2
CASSDGTNYNEQFF
TGTGCCAGCAGTGACGGGACAAACTACAATGAGCAGTTCTTC
>TRBD1|-|TRBJ1-1|TRBV10-3
CAISPGGSMNTEAFF
TGTGCCATCAGTCCAGGGGGCTCGATGAACACTGAAGCTTTCTTT
>TRBD2|-|TRBJ2-3|TRBV5-4
CASSLGGRGSDTQYF
TGTGCCAGCAGCTTGGGCGGGAGAGGGTCAGATACGCAGTATTTT
>-|-|TRBJ1-1|TRBV12-5
CASGLSGQRAFF
TGTGCTAGTGGTTTGTCGGGACAAAGAGCTTTCTTT
>-|-|TRBJ1-3|TRBV7-6
CASSLALQGSGNTIYF
TGTGCCAGCAGCTTAGCGCTCCAGGGTTCTGGAAACACCATATATTTT
>-|-|TRBJ2-7|TRBV28
CASSLTHYEQYF
TGTGCCAGCAGTCTGACACACTACGAGCAGTACTTC
>TRBD1|-|TRBJ1-4|TRBV5-1
CASSLTGNGLFEKLFF
TGCGCCAGCAGCCTGACAGGGAACGGGTTGTTTGAAAAACTGTTTTTT
>TRBD1|-|TRBJ2-1|TRBV10-3
CAISERLGQGAYNEQFF
TGTGCCATCAGTGAGAGGTTGGGACAGGGCGCCTACAATGAGCAGTTCTTC
>-|-|TRBJ1-3|TRBV9
CASSVAEGNTIYF
TGTGCCAGCAGCGTAGCGGAGGGAAACACCATATATTTT